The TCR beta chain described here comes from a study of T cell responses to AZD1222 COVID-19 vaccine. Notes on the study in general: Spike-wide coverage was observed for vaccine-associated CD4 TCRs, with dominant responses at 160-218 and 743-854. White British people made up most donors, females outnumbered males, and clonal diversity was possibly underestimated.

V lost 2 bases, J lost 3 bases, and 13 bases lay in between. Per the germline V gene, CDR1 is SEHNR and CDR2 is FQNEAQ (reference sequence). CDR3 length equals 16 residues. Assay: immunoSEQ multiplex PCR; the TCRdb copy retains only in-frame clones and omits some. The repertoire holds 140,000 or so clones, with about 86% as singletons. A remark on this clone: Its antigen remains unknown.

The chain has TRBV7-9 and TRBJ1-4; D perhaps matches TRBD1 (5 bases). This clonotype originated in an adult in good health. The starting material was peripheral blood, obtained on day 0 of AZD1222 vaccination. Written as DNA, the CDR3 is TGTGCCAGCAGCTTAAGGGCAGGGTCGGCTAATGAAAAACTGTTTTTT. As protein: CASSLRAGSANEKLFF. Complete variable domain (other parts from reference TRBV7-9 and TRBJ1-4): DTGVSQNPRHKITKRGQNVTFRCDPISEHNRLYWYRQTLGQGPEFLTYFQNEAQLEKSRLLSDRFSAERPKGSFSTLEIQRTEQGDSAMYLCASSLRAGSANEKLFFGSGTQLSVL.